This T cell receptor (beta chain) was observed in a study of cytomegalovirus exposure and HLA in healthy donors. This clone was observed a few times. In the PCR, 60 Vbeta and 13 Jbeta primers were used. Sequencing was performed with immunoSEQ multiplex PCR; in TCRdb, only in-frame clones are kept and a portion is missing. This sample yields more than 65,000 clones, of which more than 60% are seen a single time; 5.9% belongs to the top ten. The CDR3 totals 18 residues. The V gene lost 0 bases and the J gene lost 3 bases, with 15 bases spanning the gap. Germline V gene lookup returns CDR1 MGHRA and CDR2 YSYEKL.

The specimen was PBMCs. The receptor's source is a young man in good health and CMV-seropositive. The genes are TRBV4-1 and TRBJ2-6, with a possible D match to TRBD1 (5 bases). This CDR3 reads CASSQDRVGRSGANVLTF. DNA for the CDR3: TGCGCCAGCAGCCAAGATCGGGTGGGGCGGAGTGGGGCCAACGTCCTGACTTTC.